Below, 9 T cell receptor beta chains from the same sample are listed, as sequenced in a study of shared T cell receptors in the human thymus. The protocol was immunoSEQ multiplex PCR, while the TCRdb copy is restricted to in-frame clones and leaves out a portion. The sample yields some 760,000 clones, roughly 85% seen once. These data are also associated with another study on human thymus T cells.

The sequenced material came from thymocytes. The receptors shown here come from a girl in the first two years of life with a congenital heart defect.

V gene TRBV7-9 combines with J gene TRBJ1-5; 7 bases fit TRBD1. CDR1 SEHNR and CDR2 FQNEAQ come from the germline V gene (reference sequence). Trimming cost V 1 base and J 2 bases; bases outside gene matches: 11. The CDR3 has 18 residues. As DNA, the CDR3 is TGTGCCAGCAGCTTAGAACCGGGACAGAGCGGAGGCAATCAGCCCCAGCATTTT. Protein sequence: CASSLEPGQSGGNQPQHF.

The rearrangement links TRBV4-1 to TRBJ1-1; perhaps TRBD1 as D (6 bases). The V end lost 0 bases, the J end lost 0 bases, and 17 bases lay between the germline ends. CDR3 length: 18 residues. Germline V gene sequence: CDR1 MGHRA, CDR2 YSYEKL. CDR3 residues: CASSQEARGEGMNTEAFF. The CDR3 DNA is TGCGCCAGCAGCCAAGAGGCCAGGGGTGAAGGGATGAACACTGAAGCTTTCTTT.

The chain joins TRBV27 to TRBJ2-5; 7 bases match TRBD1. The DNA matches TRBJ2-7 better at its end, which makes the J call doubtful. From germline, CDR1 is MNHEY and CDR2 SMNVEV (reference sequence). The CDR3 is made up of 14 amino acids. In nucleotides, the CDR3 is TGTGCCAGCAGTTCCGACAGGGCTTTCGACGAGCAGTACTTC. It translates to CASSSDRAFDEQYF.

V gene TRBV6-5 combines with J gene TRBJ1-2; 9 bases match TRBD1. Looked up from germline, CDR1 is MNHEY and CDR2 is SVGAGI. Trimming cost V 4 bases and J 1 base; bases outside gene matches: 7. The CDR3 spans 16 residues. In DNA, the CDR3 is TGTGCCAGCAGTTCCGGGACAGGGCCCTTTAACTATGGCTACACCTTC. Its protein is CASSSGTGPFNYGYTF.

The CDR3 reads CASRGAGTDTQYF. The DNA of the CDR3 is TGTGCCAGTAGGGGGGCGGGCACAGATACGCAGTATTTT. The chain has TRBV19 and TRBJ2-3, with D possibly being TRBD1 (6 bases). Germline CDR1 and CDR2: LNHDA and SQIVND (reference sequence). This CDR3 region has 13 residues. The V and J ends lost 6 bases and 1 base respectively, with 8 bases between them.

This chain connects TRBV6-5 to TRBJ1-2; 7 bases line up with TRBD1. The trim removed 2 bases at V and 10 bases at J, leaving 7 bases unmatched. The CDR3 is 13 residues long. CDR1 and CDR2 (germline): MNHEY, SVGAGI. The CDR3 is CASSYTGQVDYTF. CDR3 in DNA: TGTGCCAGCAGTTACACCGGACAGGTGGACTACACCTTC.

The chain links TRBV27 to TRBJ2-5; a weak D match, TRBD2 (6 bases). Germline CDR1 MNHEY, CDR2 SMNVEV (reference sequence). There are 16 residues in the CDR3. Trimming took 6 bases from V and 2 from J, leaving 19 bases between them. The CDR3 loop is CASSRHGLAEQETQYF. CDR3 nucleotides: TGTGCCAGCAGCCGACACGGCTTAGCGGAACAAGAGACCCAGTACTTC.

The chain links TRBV6-1 to TRBJ2-2; D is perhaps TRBD1 (6 bases). Germline CDR1 is MNHNS and CDR2 is SASEGT. Trimming cost V 6 bases and J 1 base, with 15 bases left between them. The CDR3 has 16 amino acids. The CDR3 is CASRETGTQNTGELFF. The CDR3 DNA reads as TGTGCCAGCAGAGAAACCGGGACACAGAACACCGGGGAGCTGTTTTTT.

This sequence joins TRBV19 and TRBJ2-1; no firm D call. Trimming took 2 bases from V and 8 from J, leaving 10 bases between them. This CDR3 is 13 amino acids long. Germline CDR1 is LNHDA and CDR2 is SQIVND (reference sequence). CDR3 region: CASSILRSHEQFF. In nucleotides, the CDR3 is TGTGCCAGTAGTATATTGCGGTCCCATGAGCAGTTCTTC.